This T cell receptor (beta chain) was profiled in a study of T cell changes during pregnancy in multiple sclerosis. TCRdb's table, derived via immunoSEQ multiplex PCR, lists solely in-frame clones and lacks some. The sample has around 50,000 clones, about 90% seen once. Trimming took 2 bases from V and 5 from J, leaving 9 bases between them. The CDR3 is made up of 13 amino acids. Per germline, CDR1 SGHVS and CDR2 FQNEAQ. The source of this sequence is a female donor with multiple sclerosis, enrolled in a pregnancy study. This chain uses TRBV7-8 with TRBJ1-1; D unresolved. The source was peripheral blood, collected in the first trimester of pregnancy. Written as DNA, the CDR3 is TGTGCCAGCAGCTTACTGGAGGGAACTGAAGCTTTCTTT. It codes for CASSLLEGTEAFF.